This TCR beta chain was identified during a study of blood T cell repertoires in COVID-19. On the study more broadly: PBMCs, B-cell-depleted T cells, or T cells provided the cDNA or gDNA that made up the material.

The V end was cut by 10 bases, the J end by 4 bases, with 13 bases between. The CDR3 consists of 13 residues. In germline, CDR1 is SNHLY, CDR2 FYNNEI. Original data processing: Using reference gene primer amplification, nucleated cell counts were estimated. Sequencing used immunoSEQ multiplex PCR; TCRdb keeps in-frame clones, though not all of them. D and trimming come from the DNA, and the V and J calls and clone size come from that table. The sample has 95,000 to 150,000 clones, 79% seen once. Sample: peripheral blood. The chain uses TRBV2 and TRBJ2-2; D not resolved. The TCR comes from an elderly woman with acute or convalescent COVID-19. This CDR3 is CATKQLGTGELFF. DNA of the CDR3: TGTGCCACCAAACAGTTAGGCACCGGGGAGCTGTTTTTT.